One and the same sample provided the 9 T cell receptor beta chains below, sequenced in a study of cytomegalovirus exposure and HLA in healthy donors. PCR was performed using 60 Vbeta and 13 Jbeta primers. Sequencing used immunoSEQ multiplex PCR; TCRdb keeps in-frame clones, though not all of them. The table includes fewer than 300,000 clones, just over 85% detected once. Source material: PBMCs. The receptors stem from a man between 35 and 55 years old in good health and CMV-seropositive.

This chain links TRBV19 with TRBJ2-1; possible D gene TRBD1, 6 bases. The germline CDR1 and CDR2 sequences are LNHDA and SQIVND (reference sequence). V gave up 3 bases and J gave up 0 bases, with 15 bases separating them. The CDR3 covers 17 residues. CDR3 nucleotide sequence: TGTGCCAGTAGTATTTCTCCCGACAGGTACTCCTACAATGAGCAGTTCTTC. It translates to CASSISPDRYSYNEQFF.

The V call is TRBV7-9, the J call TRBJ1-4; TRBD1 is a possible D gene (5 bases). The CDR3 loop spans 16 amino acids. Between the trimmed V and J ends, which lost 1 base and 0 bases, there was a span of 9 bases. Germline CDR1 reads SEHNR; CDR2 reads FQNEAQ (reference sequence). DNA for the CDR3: TGTGCCAGCAGCTTAGGACAGCCAGCAACTAATGAAAAACTGTTTTTT. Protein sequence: CASSLGQPATNEKLFF.

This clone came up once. The DNA for the CDR3 is TGCAGCGTTGAAGAGTGGGTTCGAAGCGGCCCTAGCACAGATACGCAGTATTTT. Translation: CSVEEWVRSGPSTDTQYF. The V and J genes are TRBV29-1 and TRBJ2-3; TRBD2 is a possible D gene (5 bases). Germline V gene lookup returns CDR1 SQVTM and CDR2 ANQGSEA. Trimming stripped 0 bases from V and 0 bases from J, with 19 bases between. The CDR3 sequence is 18 residues long.

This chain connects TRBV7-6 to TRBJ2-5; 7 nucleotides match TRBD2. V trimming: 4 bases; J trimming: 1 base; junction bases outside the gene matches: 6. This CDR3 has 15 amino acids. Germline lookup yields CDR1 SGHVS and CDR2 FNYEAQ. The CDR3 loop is CASSSRGVSQETQYF. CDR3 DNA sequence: TGTGCCAGCAGCTCCCGGGGGGTGAGCCAAGAGACCCAGTACTTC.

This CDR3 reads CASSQEEGYTDTQYF. The DNA for the CDR3 is TGCGCCAGCAGCCAAGAGGAGGGTTACACAGATACGCAGTATTTT. The chain is built from TRBV4-3 and TRBJ2-3; D may be TRBD2 (6 bases). Looked up from germline, CDR1 is LGHNA and CDR2 is YSLEER. The CDR3 runs 15 residues. V was cut by 0 bases and J by 2 bases, with 9 bases left in between.

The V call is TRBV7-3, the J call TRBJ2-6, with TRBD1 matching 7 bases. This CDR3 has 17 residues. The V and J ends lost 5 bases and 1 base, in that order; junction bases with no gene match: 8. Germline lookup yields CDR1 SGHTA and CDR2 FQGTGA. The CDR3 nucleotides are TGTGCCAGCAGCCGGACAGGAAGAAGGTCTGGGGCCAACGTCCTGACTTTC. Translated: CASSRTGRRSGANVLTF.

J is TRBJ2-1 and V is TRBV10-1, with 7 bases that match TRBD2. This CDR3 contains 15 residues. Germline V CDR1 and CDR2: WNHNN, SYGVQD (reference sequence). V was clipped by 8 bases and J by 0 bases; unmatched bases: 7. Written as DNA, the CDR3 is TGCGCCAGCCGGCTGAAGCGGGGCTCCTACAATGAGCAGTTCTTC. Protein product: CASRLKRGSYNEQFF.

DNA for the CDR3: TGCGCCAGCAGCCAAAGGGCTCCGGGACAGGGGGCATCACCTGGAAACACCATATATTTT. It codes for CASSQRAPGQGASPGNTIYF. The chain uses TRBV4-3 and TRBJ1-3; 12 positions match TRBD1. Germline loops: CDR1 LGHNA, CDR2 YSLEER. V shed 2 bases, J shed 2 bases, and the junction held 13 bases outside the gene matches. The CDR3 covers 20 residues.

CDR3 residues: CASSGTGGKITEAFF. CDR3 DNA sequence: TGCGCCAGCAGTGGGACAGGGGGCAAAATAACTGAAGCTTTCTTT. The chain couples TRBV10-2 to TRBJ1-1; 11 bases are a match to TRBD1. Trimming removed 4 bases from V and 5 bases from J; junction bases left unmatched: 6. This CDR3 region has 15 residues. Germline-derived CDR1 and CDR2 are WSHSY and SAAADI.